Presented here are 3 T cell receptor beta chains from one specimen sequenced in a study of CD8 T cells in ankylosing spondylitis. Findings and caveats of the study: For ankylosing spondylitis blood, a TCR beta motif of roughly 8 highly homologous variants appeared characteristic.

TCRdb fed the 5' RACE reads into MiXCR, producing one record per CDR3 protein. The table shows about 450,000 distinct CDR3 sequences, with 25% to 30% occurring only once. No cognate antigen is known for these TCRs. Specimen: blood, either unsorted or a sorted T cell fraction (not recorded which). Receptors originate from a male donor with ankylosing spondylitis.

This clonotype was found a few times. The rearrangement links TRBV7-2 to TRBJ2-1, with 9 bases aligning to TRBD2. The CDR3 totals 16 residues. After removal of 1 base from V and 6 bases from J, the junction contained 7 bases not matched to a gene. Per the germline V gene, CDR1 is SGHTA and CDR2 is FQGNSA. As DNA, the CDR3 is TGTGCCAGCAGCTTAGACGCGGGAGGGCGTCCCAATGAGCAGTTCTTC. It yields the protein CASSLDAGGRPNEQFF.

The chain employs TRBV5-1 and TRBJ2-7, with TRBD1 identical over 11 bases. This CDR3 region has 16 residues. The germline V gene encodes CDR1 SGHRS and CDR2 YFSETQ. Trimming took 4 bases from V and 2 from J; bases not matched to a gene: 8. The CDR3 DNA reads TGCGCCAGCAGCAAGGGACAGGGGGATAAGACCTACGAGCAGTACTTC. Residues: CASSKGQGDKTYEQYF.

This sequence joins TRBV20-1 and TRBJ1-5; the D gene is possibly TRBD1 (5 bases). In germline, CDR1 is DFQATT, CDR2 SNEGSKA (reference sequence). The CDR3 is made up of 15 amino acids. V dropped 3 bases and J dropped 0 bases, with 12 bases sitting between them. In DNA form, the CDR3 reads TGCAGTGCTAGGAAGACAGTTGATAGCAATCAGCCCCAGCATTTT. Translated: CSARKTVDSNQPQHF.